This is a list of T cell receptor beta chains from one sample in a study of Ad26.COV2.S vaccination and SARS-CoV-2 variants. Sequencing used immunoSEQ multiplex PCR; TCRdb keeps in-frame clones, though not all of them. The sample lists some 320,000 clones, around four fifths occurring once. The sequences come from peripheral blood, collected in a trial of Ad26.COV2.S vaccine versus placebo. The receptor set was obtained from a person between 18 and 60 years old who received the Ad26.COV2.S COVID-19 vaccine or a placebo. Both conserved end residues are part of each CDR3. The D gene is left open where the match is weak. Expanded clones are given a class, and other clones once, few, many or no size at all.

abundance,v_gene,d_gene,j_gene,CDR3aa,CDR3nt
.,TRBV10-3,.,TRBJ2-1,CAISDQSGGGAGEQFF,TGTGCCATCAGTGACCAGTCAGGTGGGGGGGCAGGAGAGCAGTTCTTC
.,TRBV6-5,.,TRBJ2-1,CASSSNRVLSYNEQFF,TGTGCCAGCAGTTCGAACAGGGTACTTTCCTACAATGAGCAGTTCTTC
.,TRBV2,TRBD2,TRBJ2-2,CASSEVGGGTTGELFF,TGTGCCAGCAGTGAAGTTGGCGGGGGGACCACCGGGGAGCTGTTTTTT
.,TRBV10-3,TRBD1,TRBJ2-7,CAISESTGDEQYF,TGTGCCATCAGTGAGTCGACAGGGGACGAGCAGTACTTC
.,TRBV7-6,.,TRBJ1-1,CASSGLNDGTEAFF,TGTGCCAGCAGCGGGCTTAATGATGGCACTGAAGCTTTCTTT
few,TRBV5-6,.,TRBJ2-5,CASSDTGTAGETQYF,TGTGCCAGCAGCGACACCGGGACGGCGGGTGAGACCCAGTACTTC
.,TRBV15,TRBD1,TRBJ2-5,CATSIGQGGKTQYF,TGTGCCACCAGCATCGGACAGGGTGGGAAGACCCAGTACTTC
.,TRBV6-6,.,TRBJ2-7,CASSYEAGGTYEQYF,TGTGCCAGCAGTTACGAGGCAGGGGGGACCTACGAGCAGTACTTC
once,TRBV2,.,TRBJ2-7,CASTGLNSYEQYF,TGTGCCAGCACCGGACTGAACTCCTACGAGCAGTACTTC
.,TRBV4-2,.,TRBJ2-5,CASSPHLIEETQYF,TGTGCCAGCAGCCCCCATTTGATAGAAGAGACCCAGTACTTC
.,TRBV6-4,.,TRBJ1-2,CASSETVGAGYGYTF,TGTGCCAGCAGTGAGACGGTGGGGGCAGGGTATGGCTACACCTTC
.,TRBV6-5,.,TRBJ2-3,CASSYRGATDTQYF,TGTGCCAGCAGTTACCGCGGGGCCACAGATACGCAGTATTTT
.,TRBV6-6,TRBD1,TRBJ1-5,CASSPGQGGWQPQHF,TGTGCCAGCAGTCCCGGACAGGGGGGATGGCAGCCCCAGCATTTT
.,TRBV7-2,TRBD1,TRBJ1-4,CASSFRQGDEKLFF,TGTGCCAGCAGCTTCCGGCAGGGGGATGAAAAACTGTTTTTT
once,TRBV19,.,TRBJ1-2,CASSDRRLQGGGYTF,TGTGCCAGTAGTGATCGCCGGTTGCAAGGTGGGGGCTACACCTTC
.,TRBV6-1,.,TRBJ1-1,CASSEHSTEAFF,TGTGCCAGCAGTGAACACAGCACTGAAGCTTTCTTT
few,TRBV14,.,TRBJ2-4,CASSDTQLAKNIQYF,TGTGCCAGCAGCGATACCCAGTTAGCCAAAAACATTCAGTACTTC
.,TRBV27,.,TRBJ1-6,CASSLRRAQMGSPLHF,TGTGCCAGCAGTTTACGGAGGGCCCAAATGGGTTCACCCCTCCACTTT
.,TRBV12-5,.,TRBJ2-2,CASVGVRTGELFF,TGTGCTAGTGTGGGGGTTCGGACCGGGGAGCTGTTTTTT
.,TRBV10-3,.,TRBJ2-3,CAISESRGYSTDTQYF,TGTGCCATCAGTGAGTCCCGGGGGTACAGCACAGATACGCAGTATTTT
.,TRBV9,TRBD1,TRBJ1-4,CASSVAGRGNNEKLFF,TGTGCCAGCAGCGTAGCAGGCAGGGGGAATAATGAAAAACTGTTTTTT
.,TRBV10-3,.,TRBJ1-1,CAIRSSVYGNTEAFF,TGTGCCATCAGAAGCAGCGTTTACGGGAACACTGAAGCTTTCTTT
.,TRBV3-1/TRBV3-2,.,TRBJ2-2,CASSQNIGPYAGELFF,TGTGCCAGCAGCCAGAATATTGGACCCTACGCCGGGGAGCTGTTTTTT
.,TRBV5-4,.,TRBJ1-6,CASSLEPNNSPLHF,TGTGCCAGCAGCTTAGAACCTAATAATTCACCCCTCCACTTT
.,TRBV18,.,TRBJ2-7,CASSRDGGYEQYF,TGTGCCAGCTCCCGGGACGGAGGCTACGAGCAGTACTTC
.,TRBV7-8,TRBD1,TRBJ2-2,CASSGATGATGELFF,TGTGCCAGCAGCGGCGCTACAGGGGCCACCGGGGAGCTGTTTTTT
many,TRBV6-1,TRBD2,TRBJ2-7,CASSERLAGSYEQYF,TGTGCCAGCAGTGAACGGCTAGCGGGGTCTTACGAGCAGTACTTC
.,TRBV7-8,TRBD1,TRBJ2-2,CASSLITTGTGELFF,TGTGCCAGCAGCCTAATTACGACAGGGACCGGGGAGCTGTTTTTT
.,TRBV24-1,TRBD1,TRBJ2-5,CATSDHGQGAGETQYF,TGTGCCACCAGTGACCACGGACAGGGGGCAGGGGAGACCCAGTACTTC
.,TRBV10-2,TRBD2,TRBJ2-7,CATAQAGVPAYEQYF,TGCGCCACAGCACAGGCGGGGGTCCCGGCCTACGAGCAGTACTTC